The clone carrying this T cell receptor (beta chain) was seen more than once but under ten times. The CDR3 has 14 amino acids. Deletions cut 2 bases from V and 5 bases from J, with 12 bases between. Germline lookup yields CDR1 MDHEN and CDR2 SYDVKM. Amplification of TCR beta CDR3 regions used RNA as the template. Researchers ran a first-round RT-PCR on the TCR CDR3 using the HTBI primer set. One entry per CDR3 protein, called by TCRdb with MiXCR from the multiplex PCR reads. This table holds hundreds of thousands of distinct CDR3 sequences, 15% to 20% found once. These data originate in a study of T cells in Graves' hyperthyroidism and ophthalmopathy.

The TCR was taken from a woman aged 40 to 50 with Graves' ophthalmopathy. The chain joins TRBV28 to TRBJ1-2; D is undetermined. The sequencing sample was made of blood. CDR3 bases: TGTGCCAGCAGTTTAGGACCGCAACAGTATGGCTACACCTTC. Translated: CASSLGPQQYGYTF.